This TCR beta chain was recovered during a study of shared clonotypes between healthy human individuals (dated by TCRdb to about 2020). For the study in its entirety: A few men and two women, aged 18 to 49 years, made up the cohort. Blood TCR repertoires of 5 or 6 healthy adults were deeply sequenced to estimate repertoire size and the extent of clonotype sharing between individuals. Per donor, three plates each were used for CD4 naive and CD4 memory, two for CD8 naive, and one for CD8 memory. Per donor, leukapheresis produced somewhere between about 0.9 and 10 billion PBMCs. To increase sequencing depth and limit assay-specific biases, different laboratories used diverse techniques to prepare libraries and sequence TCR repertoires. Paper-wide results and their limitations: Sampling was restricted to blood, and TCR repertoires in tissues likely differ from the TCR repertoires found in blood. Compared with non-shared clonotypes, the clonotypes found in all four sorted-subset donors had higher generation probabilities. Based on pairwise subsampling, the degree of clonotype sharing among donors was expected to be affected by sequencing depth. The genetic and exposure-history diversity represented was limited by the small number of donors. Even with the large sequencing depth, rarefaction of the sorted-subset datasets indicated that sequencing was incomplete. About 4.5% of naive CD4, 3.5% of naive CD8, around 2.3% of memory CD4, and about 0.4% of memory CD8 clonotypes were shared across a few donors. Naive subsets generally had larger estimated clonotype richness than memory subsets did.

The germline V gene sets CDR1 to MNHNS and CDR2 to SASEGT. Counted from cysteine to phenylalanine, this CDR3 has 11 amino acids. Only the CDR3 region is kept as DNA, spanning 33 bases read in frame from base 1. The trim is 11 bases for V and 6 bases for J, with a gap of 14 bases between the germline ends. For this clone: Its specific antigen is unknown. No clone much larger than this one lies a single base away; base qualities are absent.

The donors were healthy, HIV-negative adults with no recently reported acute infections or vaccinations. Every donor was a Caucasian adult living in Nashville, Tennessee, USA. CD4+ T cells were enriched by magnetic negative selection; naive cells were then positively selected on CD45RA, and the negative fraction formed the memory subset. Blood was collected by leukapheresis, and PBMCs were isolated by Ficoll-Histopaque density gradient centrifugation and then cryopreserved in liquid nitrogen vapor phase. Analytical flow cytometry was used to check the purity and quantity of each magnetically sorted T cell population. Genomic DNA was isolated from each sorted fraction and quantified by UV absorbance on a Nanodrop 2000c. Using the deep immunoSEQ assay, TCR CDR3 regions were amplified from genomic DNA by multiplex PCR. For each cell subset, the extracted genomic DNA was distributed evenly across all wells of several immunoSEQ 96-well plates, and each plate served as one replicate. Each replicate PCR for sorted subsets received approximately 200 ng genomic DNA, equal to about 30,000 T cell genomes. Purified libraries were measured with a Qubit 3.0 fluorometer, size-checked on a Bioanalyzer 2100, and measured again with the KAPA Library Quantification kit. Every immunoSEQ 96-well plate was sequenced on a dedicated single-read 150-cycle Illumina NextSeq 550 flow cell. Per the source publication's procedure: Because only junctional sequences without quality scores were contained in the immunoSEQ output, filtering matching that applied to full-length reads could not be performed. To assign V/J genes and CDR3, sequences were annotated against IMGT germline references using PyIR, a Python wrapper for IgBLAST v1.9. Reads were removed for weak V/J assignments (E-value above 1e-6), missing CDR3, stop codons, out-of-frame junctions, or ambiguous translated residues. V3J clonotypes were defined as sequences sharing an identical inferred V gene, J gene, and CDR3 amino acid sequence. To compute the percentage overlap between repertoires, the number of shared unique clonotypes was divided by the size of the smaller repertoire. RTK rarefaction, the Chao1 estimator, and Recon v2.1 estimates of unobserved clonotypes were used to assess repertoire richness. Generation probabilities for all TCRbeta clonotypes obtained by the gDNA method from several donors were computed using OLGA. Drawn from immuneACCESS, this table holds only the in-frame rearrangements with V and J called that TCRdb kept. Clones are partly lost; checked studies trace under half to an unresolved V gene and leave the rest unexplained. That table supplies the V and J calls and clone size; D and trimming were determined from the DNA. Within this sample are about 1.1 million clones, with approximately 80% of them counted one time only. The ten largest make up about 0.94% of the sample.

Material: memory CD4+ T cells from PBMCs. The sample's cell subset or site label, decoded: CD45RA-negative fraction. The V and J segments used are TRBV6-1 and TRBJ2-7; a tentative D call is TRBD2 (5 bases match). The TCR comes from a man in his late teens or twenties in good health. Some clones in this sample may be carry-over from other donors' samples. CDR3 protein: CAYLRGGEQYF. The DNA reads as follows: TGTGCCTATCTACGCGGAGGCGAGCAGTACTTC.